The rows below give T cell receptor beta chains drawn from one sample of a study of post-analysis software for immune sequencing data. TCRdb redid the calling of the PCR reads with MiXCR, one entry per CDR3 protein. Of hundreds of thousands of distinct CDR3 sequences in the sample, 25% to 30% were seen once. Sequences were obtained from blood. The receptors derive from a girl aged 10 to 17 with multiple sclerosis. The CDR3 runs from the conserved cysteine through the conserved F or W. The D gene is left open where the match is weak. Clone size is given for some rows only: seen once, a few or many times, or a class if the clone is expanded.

CDR3: CASRATAGGLDTTDTQYF
DNA: TGTGCCAGCAGGGCCACAGCGGGGGGGCTGGATACCACAGATACGCAGTATTTT
J: TRBJ2-3
D: TRBD2
size: NA
V: TRBV7-2

CDR3: CASGGLAGVRVSYNEQFF
DNA: TGTGCCAGCGGGGGACTAGCGGGAGTCCGAGTGTCCTACAATGAGCAGTTCTTC
J: TRBJ2-1
D: TRBD2
size: few
V: TRBV12-3/TRBV12-4

CDR3: CASSEGGPNYGYTF
DNA: TGTGCCAGCAGTGAAGGTGGTCCTAACTATGGCTACACCTTC
J: TRBJ1-2
D: NA
size: few
V: TRBV2

CDR3: CAAPEGPQETQYF
DNA: TGTGCCGCCCCCGAGGGGCCCCAAGAGACCCAGTACTTC
J: TRBJ2-5
D: NA
size: few
V: TRBV24-1

CDR3: CASSWGGATQYF
DNA: TGTGCCAGCAGCTGGGGGGGGGCGACGCAGTATTTT
J: TRBJ2-3
D: NA
size: once
V: TRBV7-2

CDR3: CASSLTTSGVYEQYF
DNA: TGCGCCAGCAGCTTGACGACTAGCGGGGTCTACGAGCAGTACTTC
J: TRBJ2-7
D: TRBD2
size: few
V: TRBV5-1

CDR3: CASTQAGGRTEAFF
DNA: TGCGCCAGCACTCAAGCGGGGGGAAGAACTGAAGCTTTCTTT
J: TRBJ1-1
D: NA
size: NA
V: TRBV5-1

CDR3: CSAKRQEETGELFF
DNA: TGCAGTGCCAAAAGACAGGAGGAAACCGGGGAGCTGTTTTTT
J: TRBJ2-2
D: NA
size: NA
V: TRBV20-1

CDR3: CASSLSGRLGTQYF
DNA: TGTGCCAGCAGCTTAAGCGGGAGGTTAGGGACCCAGTACTTC
J: TRBJ2-5
D: TRBD2
size: NA
V: TRBV7-8

CDR3: CASSRPGRPSSYNEQFF
DNA: TGTGCCAGCAGCCGACCGGGGAGACCAAGCTCCTACAATGAGCAGTTCTTC
J: TRBJ2-1
D: NA
size: few
V: TRBV25-1

CDR3: CASSYHYEQYF
DNA: TGTGCCAGCAGTTATCACTACGAGCAGTACTTC
J: TRBJ2-7
D: NA
size: few
V: TRBV6-6

CDR3: CASSFLQGAYEQYF
DNA: TGCGCCAGCAGCTTTCTCCAGGGGGCCTACGAGCAGTACTTC
J: TRBJ2-7
D: TRBD1
size: NA
V: TRBV5-1

CDR3: CASSLPFWFSGVDTQYF
DNA: TGTGCCAGCAGTCTCCCATTCTGGTTTAGCGGGGTGGATACGCAGTATTTT
J: TRBJ2-3
D: TRBD2
size: NA
V: TRBV12-3/TRBV12-4

CDR3: CASSVGPMNTEAFF
DNA: TGTGCCAGCAGTGTTGGACCGATGAACACTGAAGCTTTCTTT
J: TRBJ1-1
D: NA
size: NA
V: TRBV12-3/TRBV12-4

CDR3: CASRPNDISSYEQYF
DNA: TGTGCCAGCAGACCTAACGACATTAGCTCCTACGAGCAGTACTTC
J: TRBJ2-7
D: NA
size: few
V: TRBV12-3/TRBV12-4

CDR3: CASSMGTYGYTF
DNA: TGTGCCAGCAGTATGGGGACCTATGGCTACACCTTC
J: TRBJ1-2
D: NA
size: few
V: TRBV7-2

CDR3: CATSSQGYNEQFF
DNA: TGTGCCACCAGCAGTCAAGGGTACAATGAGCAGTTCTTC
J: TRBJ2-1
D: NA
size: NA
V: TRBV15

CDR3: CASTRDWYEQFF
DNA: TGTGCCAGCACCAGGGATTGGTATGAGCAGTTCTTC
J: TRBJ2-1
D: NA
size: few
V: TRBV28

CDR3: CASNLAGTTRPYEQYF
DNA: TGTGCCAGCAACCTCGCCGGGACCACAAGGCCCTACGAGCAGTACTTC
J: TRBJ2-7
D: NA
size: NA
V: TRBV12-3/TRBV12-4

CDR3: CASSLTPGQGGFYEQYF
DNA: TGTGCCAGCAGCCTCACTCCGGGACAGGGGGGGTTCTACGAGCAGTACTTC
J: TRBJ2-7
D: TRBD1
size: few
V: TRBV27

CDR3: CATFDRLNTEAFF
DNA: TGTGCCACCTTTGACCGGCTGAACACTGAAGCTTTCTTT
J: TRBJ1-1
D: NA
size: NA
V: TRBV27

CDR3: CASSYRTSGGRLNNEQFF
DNA: TGTGCCAGCAGTTATAGGACTAGCGGGGGGCGACTCAACAATGAGCAGTTCTTC
J: TRBJ2-1
D: TRBD2
size: NA
V: TRBV6-5

CDR3: CASNSPLTSGRRTDTQYF
DNA: TGTGCCAGCAACTCCCCGTTGACTAGCGGGAGACGTACAGATACGCAGTATTTT
J: TRBJ2-3
D: TRBD2
size: NA
V: TRBV7-2

CDR3: CSVDLGAGAVEQYF
DNA: TGCAGCGTTGATTTGGGGGCCGGGGCTGTCGAGCAGTACTTC
J: TRBJ2-7
D: NA
size: many
V: TRBV29-1

CDR3: CSAREAAFSYEQYF
DNA: TGCAGTGCTAGAGAGGCAGCGTTCTCCTACGAGCAGTACTTC
J: TRBJ2-7
D: NA
size: few
V: TRBV20-1

CDR3: CASSWVQGARETQYF
DNA: TGCGCCAGCAGCTGGGTACAGGGGGCACGGGAGACCCAGTACTTC
J: TRBJ2-5
D: TRBD1
size: NA
V: TRBV5-1

CDR3: CASSSRLGENTEAFF
DNA: TGCGCCAGCAGCTCCCGCCTGGGTGAGAACACTGAAGCTTTCTTT
J: TRBJ1-1
D: NA
size: NA
V: TRBV5-1

CDR3: CASSLDRGLLETQYF
DNA: TGTGCCAGCAGTTTAGACAGGGGTCTATTAGAGACCCAGTACTTC
J: TRBJ2-5
D: TRBD1
size: NA
V: TRBV12-3/TRBV12-4

CDR3: CSTVAGGWEQYF
DNA: TGCAGTACGGTAGCGGGAGGGTGGGAGCAGTACTTC
J: TRBJ2-5
D: TRBD2
size: NA
V: TRBV20-1

CDR3: CASSPDWKSNQPQHF
DNA: TGCGCCAGCAGCCCGGATTGGAAAAGCAATCAGCCCCAGCATTTT
J: TRBJ1-5
D: NA
size: NA
V: TRBV5-1

CDR3: CASSPRGLAGYNEQFF
DNA: TGTGCCAGCAGCCCAAGGGGGCTAGCGGGCTACAATGAGCAGTTCTTC
J: TRBJ2-1
D: NA
size: NA
V: TRBV9

CDR3: CASSSRAREKLFF
DNA: TGTGCCAGCAGCTCGAGGGCTCGAGAAAAACTGTTTTTT
J: TRBJ1-4
D: NA
size: NA
V: TRBV12-3/TRBV12-4

CDR3: CASSSRPHLGTKNIQYF
DNA: TGTGCCAGCAGTTCCCGACCTCACTTGGGAACCAAAAACATTCAGTACTTC
J: TRBJ2-4
D: NA
size: NA
V: TRBV28

CDR3: CSARSSGTSHEQFF
DNA: TGCAGTGCTAGGAGTAGCGGGACCTCTCATGAGCAGTTCTTC
J: TRBJ2-1
D: TRBD2
size: few
V: TRBV20-1

CDR3: CASSYATYNEQFF
DNA: TGTGCCAGCAGTTACGCCACCTACAATGAGCAGTTCTTC
J: TRBJ2-1
D: NA
size: few
V: TRBV2

CDR3: CASSGSSSGANVLTF
DNA: TGCGCCAGCAGTGGGTCAAGTTCTGGGGCCAACGTCCTGACTTTC
J: TRBJ2-6
D: NA
size: few
V: TRBV5-1

CDR3: CSARKGLAGESETQYF
DNA: TGCAGTGCTAGAAAGGGACTAGCGGGAGAATCAGAGACCCAGTACTTC
J: TRBJ2-5
D: TRBD2
size: NA
V: TRBV20-1

CDR3: CATGTEQETQYF
DNA: TGTGCCACAGGGACAGAGCAAGAGACCCAGTACTTC
J: TRBJ2-5
D: TRBD1
size: NA
V: TRBV12-3/TRBV12-4

CDR3: CSAISGSVETQYF
DNA: TGCAGTGCTATCAGCGGGAGCGTGGAGACCCAGTACTTC
J: TRBJ2-5
D: TRBD2
size: few
V: TRBV20-1

CDR3: CASKAGEDEAFF
DNA: TGTGCCAGCAAAGCAGGGGAGGATGAAGCTTTCTTT
J: TRBJ1-1
D: NA
size: NA
V: TRBV12-3/TRBV12-4

CDR3: CASRIAGTDTQYF
DNA: TGTGCCAGCAGAATAGCTGGCACAGATACGCAGTATTTT
J: TRBJ2-3
D: NA
size: many
V: TRBV6-5

CDR3: CASSVMGQAQETQYF
DNA: TGTGCCAGCAGCGTCATGGGACAGGCCCAAGAGACCCAGTACTTC
J: TRBJ2-5
D: TRBD1
size: few
V: TRBV3-1

CDR3: CASSYNRDPSGEKLFF
DNA: TGTGCCAGCAGTTACAACCGGGACCCCAGCGGTGAAAAACTGTTTTTT
J: TRBJ1-4
D: NA
size: few
V: TRBV6-5

CDR3: CASSDPLWGGDSPLHF
DNA: TGTGCCAGCAGTGACCCTCTGTGGGGGGGTGACTCACCCCTCCACTTT
J: TRBJ1-6
D: NA
size: few
V: TRBV2

CDR3: CASSQVWRGANGYTF
DNA: TGCGCCAGCAGCCAAGTCTGGCGGGGGGCGAATGGCTACACCTTC
J: TRBJ1-2
D: NA
size: NA
V: TRBV4-3

CDR3: CASSVALAGANVRTF
DNA: TGTGCCAGCAGTGTAGCGTTGGCTGGGGCCAACGTCCGGACTTTC
J: TRBJ2-6
D: NA
size: NA
V: TRBV25-1